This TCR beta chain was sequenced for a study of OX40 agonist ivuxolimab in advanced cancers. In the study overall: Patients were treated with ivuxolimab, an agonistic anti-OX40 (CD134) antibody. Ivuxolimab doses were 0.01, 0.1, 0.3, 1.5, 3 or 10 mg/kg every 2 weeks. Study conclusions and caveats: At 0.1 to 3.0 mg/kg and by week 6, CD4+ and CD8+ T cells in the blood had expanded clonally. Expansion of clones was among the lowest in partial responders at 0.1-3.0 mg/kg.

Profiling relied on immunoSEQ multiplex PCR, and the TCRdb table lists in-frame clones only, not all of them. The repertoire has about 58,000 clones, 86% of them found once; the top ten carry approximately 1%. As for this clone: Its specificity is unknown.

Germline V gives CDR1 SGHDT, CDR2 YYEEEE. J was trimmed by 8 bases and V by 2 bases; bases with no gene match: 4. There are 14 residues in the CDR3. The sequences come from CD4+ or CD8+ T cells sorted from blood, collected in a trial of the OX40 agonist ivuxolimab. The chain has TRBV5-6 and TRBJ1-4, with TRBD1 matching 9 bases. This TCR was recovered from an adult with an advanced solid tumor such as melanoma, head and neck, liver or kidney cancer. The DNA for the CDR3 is TGTGCCAGCAGCTTACAGGGGGCAGGGGAAAAACTGTTTTTT. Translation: CASSLQGAGEKLFF.